The text below deals with one T cell receptor beta chain. PBMC libraries mostly used about 450 ng of input genomic DNA, with six replicates per sample. TCRdb's copy holds only in-frame clones and misses some; the assay was immunoSEQ multiplex PCR. The sample carries around 13,000 clones, about 75% recorded once. This sample stems from a study of neoadjuvant anti-PD-1 for oral cavity cancer. CDR1 LGHNA and CDR2 YNFKEQ come from the germline V gene. Losses at the gene ends were 3 bases for V and 4 bases for J; bases not matched to a gene: 13. CDR3 length: 18 amino acids. Time point here: after neoadjuvant nivolumab, at surgical resection.

The TCR comes from a person aged 40-85 years with oral cavity squamous cell carcinoma. V and J are TRBV4-2 and TRBJ1-5, with 9 bases fitting TRBD1. The sample here was PBMCs, taken after nivolumab (anti-PD-1) treatment. The CDR3 region is CASSQLGRDRALNQPQHF. CDR3 sequence (DNA): TGTGCCAGCAGCCAGCTCGGGCGGGACAGGGCGCTGAATCAGCCCCAGCATTTT.